Listed here are 28 T cell receptor beta chains from one sample, sequenced in a study of blood T cell repertoires in COVID-19. The assay was immunoSEQ multiplex PCR, and TCRdb's table has in-frame clones only and misses some. This sample has over 75,000 clones, with approximately 90% found just once. Sample: peripheral blood. Receptors originate from a human donor with COVID-19, enrolled during active disease. The donor label of this sample is uncertain.

The V call is TRBV28, the J call TRBJ2-5; tentative D call: TRBD2 (6 bases). Looked up from germline, CDR1 is MDHEN and CDR2 is SYDVKM. With 5 bases removed from V and 4 bases from J, the gap between germline ends came to 11 bases. The CDR3 is 13 residues long. Here the CDR3 reads CASSPQGGETQYF. The DNA of the CDR3 is TGTGCCAGCAGTCCCCAGGGAGGAGAGACCCAGTACTTC.

The chain joins TRBV7-2 to TRBJ1-1, with a weak D call TRBD1 (6 bases). Between the trimmed V and J ends, which lost 4 bases and 1 base, there was a span of 13 bases. Per the germline V gene, CDR1 is SGHTA and CDR2 is FQGNSA. This CDR3 comprises 15 residues. The CDR3 sequence: CASSWAGGPNTEAFF. The CDR3 DNA reads TGTGCCAGCAGCTGGGCGGGGGGCCCGAACACTGAAGCTTTCTTT.

The rearrangement joins TRBV6-5 to TRBJ1-2, with TRBD1 matching over 10 bases. The CDR3 is 14 residues long. Looked up from germline, CDR1 is MNHEY and CDR2 is SVGAGI. Losses at the gene ends were 6 bases for V and 8 bases for J; bases not matched to a gene: 9. The chain's CDR3 is CASRRGGQGNGYTF. Here the CDR3 DNA reads TGTGCCAGCAGACGAGGGGGACAGGGGAACGGCTACACCTTC.

Regarding this clone: The sample has other DNA sequences that encode this CDR3 too. The rearrangement links TRBV3-1 (or the pseudogene TRBV3-2) to TRBJ1-2; D gene unclear. The CDR3 is 15 residues long. Trimming pared 0 bases from V and 0 bases from J, leaving 8 bases between. Germline loops: CDR1 LGHDT, CDR2 YNNKEL (reference sequence). Here the CDR3 DNA reads TGTGCCAGCAGCCAAGAAGTAGGAGCTAACTATGGCTACACCTTC. This encodes CASSQEVGANYGYTF.

J is TRBJ2-7 and V is TRBV6-6; D possibly corresponds to TRBD1 (5 bases). Germline V gene sequence: CDR1 MNHNY, CDR2 SVGAGI (reference sequence). CDR3 length: 14 residues. V lost 0 bases to trimming and J lost 2 bases, with 8 bases between them. CDR3 amino acids: CASSYSLGAYEQYF. DNA of the CDR3: TGTGCCAGCAGTTACTCGTTAGGGGCCTACGAGCAGTACTTC.

The chain joins TRBV11-3 to TRBJ2-7; perhaps TRBD2 as D (5 bases). Germline V gene lookup returns CDR1 SGHNT and CDR2 YENEEA. The CDR3 covers 15 residues. The V and J ends lost 1 base and 0 bases respectively, with 10 bases between them. This CDR3 is CASSLGTFTSYEQYF. Here the CDR3 DNA reads TGTGCCAGCAGCTTAGGGACTTTCACCTCCTACGAGCAGTACTTC.

In its sample, this clone was seen once. This chain links TRBV19 with TRBJ1-6, with D possibly being TRBD1 (5 bases). CDR1 and CDR2 from the germline V gene are LNHDA and SQIVND (reference sequence). Trimming shortened V by 3 bases and J by 7 bases, and 16 bases separated the two germline ends. The CDR3 is 16 residues long. In DNA form, the CDR3 reads TGTGCCAGTAGTATTGTTACAGGTTCGAGCAATTCACCCCTCCACTTT. It specifies CASSIVTGSSNSPLHF.

This clone was seen just once. This rearrangement joins TRBV2 to TRBJ2-6; D is perhaps TRBD1 (5 bases). CDR1 SNHLY and CDR2 FYNNEI come from the germline V gene. This CDR3 has 16 amino acids. Trimming took off 7 bases at V and 0 bases at J, with 13 bases between the two ends. CDR3 protein: CASKVTALSGANVLTF. The CDR3 DNA reads TGTGCCAGCAAGGTGACAGCTCTCTCTGGGGCCAACGTCCTGACTTTC.

This chain uses TRBV28 with TRBJ1-4, with D hard to call. Trimming stripped 7 bases from V and 8 bases from J, with 14 bases between. Germline V gives CDR1 MDHEN, CDR2 SYDVKM. CDR3 length: 13 amino acids. The CDR3 DNA reads TGTGCCAGCACCCCCCGGGTTGGGGAAAAACTGTTTTTT. It translates to CASTPRVGEKLFF.

V and J are TRBV18 and TRBJ2-1, with TRBD2 identical over 7 bases. This CDR3 region has 11 residues. The V and J ends lost 5 bases and 12 bases, in that order; junction bases with no gene match: 4. Looked up from germline, CDR1 is KGHSH and CDR2 is LQKENI. The CDR3 coding sequence is TGTGCCAGCTCAGGCGGGGAGGGGCAGTTCTTC. Protein: CASSGGEGQFF.

The chain carries TRBV7-9 and TRBJ2-6; tentatively, D is TRBD1 (6 bases). This CDR3 region has 15 residues. Germline values: CDR1 SEHNR, CDR2 FQNEAQ (reference sequence). V was pared by 8 bases and J by 4 bases, with 15 bases between. In DNA form, the CDR3 reads TGTGCCAGCGCCAGGCAGGGGCAAGGGGCCAACGTCCTGACTTTC. Translating gives CASARQGQGANVLTF.

The chain has TRBV27 and TRBJ2-1; 9 bases are shared with TRBD2. CDR3 length equals 15 residues. V was clipped by 5 bases and J by 5 bases; unmatched bases: 7. Germline V gives CDR1 MNHEY, CDR2 SMNVEV (reference sequence). This chain's CDR3 is CASSLRLAVHNEQFF. The CDR3 DNA reads as TGTGCCAGCAGTCTGCGACTAGCGGTACACAATGAGCAGTTCTTC.

V and J are TRBV19 and TRBJ1-4; 7 bases line up with TRBD1. The germline gives CDR1 LNHDA, CDR2 SQIVND (reference sequence). Unmatched junction bases numbered 9, after V lost 5 bases and J lost 3 bases. The CDR3 is 16 residues long. CDR3 coding DNA: TGTGCCAGTAGTGTGGGACAGCCAGCGGCTAATGAAAAACTGTTTTTT. It codes for CASSVGQPAANEKLFF.

This chain links TRBV7-3 with TRBJ2-2; tentative D call: TRBD1 (6 bases). The germline V and J ends were trimmed by 2 bases and 0 bases, with 10 bases remaining between them. Germline V gene data show CDR1 as SGHTA and CDR2 as FQGTGA. This CDR3 is 16 amino acids long. CDR3 sequence (DNA): TGTGCCAGCAGCTTACAGGGGATCGCGAACACCGGGGAGCTGTTTTTT. It translates to CASSLQGIANTGELFF.

The chain employs TRBV18 and TRBJ1-2; D gene unclear. This CDR3 has 14 residues. The germline CDR1 and CDR2 sequences are KGHSH and LQKENI. The V end was cut by 3 bases, the J end by 2 bases, with 10 bases between. CDR3 amino acids: CASSPAFTNYGYTF. CDR3 nucleotides: TGTGCCAGCTCACCGGCATTCACCAACTATGGCTACACCTTC.

The chain is built from TRBV19 and TRBJ1-1; D is ambiguous. Germline loops: CDR1 LNHDA, CDR2 SQIVND (reference sequence). V gave up 1 base and J gave up 1 base, with 13 bases separating them. The CDR3 is 16 residues long. In DNA form, the CDR3 reads TGTGCCAGTAGTATAGTCCGTCTAACAGAGAACACTGAAGCTTTCTTT. As protein: CASSIVRLTENTEAFF.

In this sample, this clone turned up once. The chain couples TRBV6-2 or TRBV6-3 to TRBJ2-7; D gene uncertain. The CDR3 length is 11 residues. Germline assignment: CDR1 MNHEY and CDR2 SVGEGT. With 4 bases removed from V and 4 bases from J, the gap between germline ends came to 5 bases. CDR3: CASSSLYEQYF. CDR3 coding DNA: TGTGCCAGCAGTTCCCTTTACGAGCAGTACTTC.

CDR3 amino acids: CASSLGLAGQETQYF. CDR3 nucleotides: TGTGCCAGCAGCTTAGGACTAGCGGGTCAAGAGACCCAGTACTTC. The rearrangement joins TRBV7-6 to TRBJ2-5; 10 nucleotides agree with TRBD2. This CDR3 contains 15 residues. The J segment lost 2 bases and the V segment lost 1 base, leaving 1 base of the junction unmatched. Germline lookup yields CDR1 SGHVS and CDR2 FNYEAQ.

This clone was found a few times. The chain employs TRBV14 and TRBJ1-4; possible D gene TRBD1, 5 bases. In germline, CDR1 is SGHDN, CDR2 FVKESK. Trimming removed 0 bases at V and 8 bases at J, with 16 bases between. The CDR3 has 16 amino acids. CDR3 coding DNA: TGTGCCAGCAGCCAAGAGATCAGGGTACGAGGAGAAAAACTGTTTTTT. This gives the protein CASSQEIRVRGEKLFF.

The rearrangement joins TRBV12-3 or TRBV12-4 to TRBJ2-3; 9 bases line up with TRBD2. This CDR3 spans 13 amino acids. V was clipped by 4 bases and J by 9 bases; unmatched bases: 5. The CDR3 region has the DNA TGTGCCAGCAGTTCTAGCCTAGCGGGGACGCAGTATTTT. This gives the protein CASSSSLAGTQYF.

CDR3 nucleotide sequence: TGCGCCAGCAGCCAAGATTGGGGGGTAGGAAACACCATATATTTT. The encoded protein is CASSQDWGVGNTIYF. This chain joins TRBV4-1 and TRBJ1-3, with a weak D call TRBD1 (5 bases). The V gene's germline CDR1 is MGHRA and CDR2 YSYEKL. The CDR3 has 15 residues. V gave up 0 bases and J gave up 4 bases, with 10 bases separating them.

V gene TRBV20-1 combines with J gene TRBJ1-1; D call uncertain. Germline CDR1 is DFQATT and CDR2 is SNEGSKA (reference sequence). V was cut by 3 bases and J by 0 bases, with 14 bases left in between. CDR3 length: 15 amino acids. The DNA for the CDR3 is TGCAGTGCTAGTCTCGGCGGAGCCTTGAACACTGAAGCTTTCTTT. Its translation is CSASLGGALNTEAFF.

The chain couples TRBV19 to TRBJ1-6; no definite D call. Trimming took off 3 bases at V and 4 bases at J, with 13 bases between the two ends. Germline CDR1 reads LNHDA; CDR2 reads SQIVND (reference sequence). The CDR3 is 16 residues long. In nucleotides, the CDR3 is TGTGCCAGTAGTATGTCACCGAGCCTTTATAATTCACCCCTCCACTTT. Its translation is CASSMSPSLYNSPLHF. Full variable domain (outside the CDR3, taken from reference TRBV19 and TRBJ1-6): DGGITQSPKYLFRKEGQNVTLSCEQNLNHDAMYWYRQDPGQGLRLIYYSQIVNDFQKGDIAEGYSVSREKKESFPLTVTSAQKNPTAFYLCASSMSPSLYNSPLHFGNGTRLTVT.

The CDR3 loop is CASTDRGGYGYTF. For the CDR3, the DNA is TGTGCCAGCACGGACAGGGGTGGGTATGGCTACACCTTC. The gene calls are TRBV5-4 and TRBJ1-2; 9 bases are shared with TRBD1. CDR3 length: 13 amino acids. CDR1 is SGHNT, CDR2 YYREEE, per germline (reference sequence). The V segment lost 6 bases and the J segment 5 bases; nucleotides outside the gene matches: 5.

The V gene is TRBV6-5, the J gene TRBJ1-2; TRBD1 agrees at 9 bases. With 5 bases clipped from V and 3 bases from J, the junction kept 7 bases outside the gene matches. CDR3 length equals 15 residues. Per the germline V gene, CDR1 is MNHEY and CDR2 is SVGAGI. In DNA, the CDR3 is TGTGCCAGCAGTCCCGGGACAGGGCGAGACTATGGCTACACCTTC. Translation gives CASSPGTGRDYGYTF.

Written as DNA, the CDR3 is TGTGCCAGCAGACCTGGGACAGGGGGCCAATATGGCTACACCTTC. Encoded protein: CASRPGTGGQYGYTF. The chain couples TRBV7-9 to TRBJ1-2; 12 bases align to TRBD1. Germline V gene sequence: CDR1 SEHNR, CDR2 FQNEAQ (reference sequence). The J segment lost 5 bases and the V segment lost 6 bases, leaving 7 bases of the junction unmatched. The CDR3 sequence is 15 residues long.

The chain uses TRBV5-1 and TRBJ2-5, with D possibly matching TRBD2 (5 bases). This CDR3 is built from 16 residues. Germline V lookup: CDR1 SGHRS, CDR2 YFSETQ. V lost 0 bases and J 4 bases, leaving 16 bases between the germline ends. The CDR3 bases are TGCGCCAGCAGCTTGGGCGGGTCCCGTTTTCCAGAGACCCAGTACTTC. Translating it yields CASSLGGSRFPETQYF.

This chain connects TRBV7-7 to TRBJ2-1; TRBD1 aligns across 12 bases. Looked up from germline, CDR1 is SSHAT and CDR2 is FNYEAQ (reference sequence). Trimming cost V 5 bases and J 9 bases; bases outside gene matches: 14. The CDR3 consists of 17 residues. The CDR3 loop is CASSPHPGTGGPGEQFF. As DNA, the CDR3 is TGTGCCAGCAGCCCGCATCCCGGGACAGGGGGCCCCGGTGAGCAGTTCTTC.